This T cell receptor beta chain was identified during a study of radiation and T cells in renal cell carcinoma. Study as a whole: Nephrectomy followed 15 Gy stereotactic body radiation by 4 weeks.

Details on this clone: What it recognizes is unknown.

The time point denotes: blood 2 weeks post-SBRT. Treatment here: 15 Gy SBRT to primary tumor, nephrectomy 4 weeks later. This renal cell carcinoma was of the clear cell type. Clones were sequenced by immunoSEQ multiplex PCR, and TCRdb holds only the in-frame ones, with some missing. The data contain about 150,000 clones, over 80% of them singletons. General study points: Top tumor clonotypes rose in blood 2 weeks post-radiation, then contracted. No pretreatment tumor biopsies were available for baseline clonotypes.

Sequencing was performed on blood, taken from a patient whose treatment included radiotherapy and nephrectomy. The TCR comes from a woman aged 45-60 years with renal cell carcinoma.

CDR3 region: CASSLDKQTATDTQYF. CDR3 sequence (DNA): TGTGCCAGCAGCCTGGACAAACAGACTGCCACAGATACGCAGTATTTT. The chain is built from TRBV5-4 and TRBJ2-3; possible D gene TRBD1, 5 bases. The CDR3 has 16 amino acids. Germline CDR1 and CDR2: SGHNT and YYREEE (reference sequence). The V end lost 4 bases, the J end lost 2 bases, and 17 bases lay between the germline ends. The full variable domain, with the rest looked up from reference TRBV5-4 and TRBJ2-3, is ETGVTQSPTHLIKTRGQQVTLRCSSQSGHNTVSWYQQALGQGPQFIFQYYREEENGRGNFPPRFSGLQFPNYSSELNVNALELDDSALYLCASSLDKQTATDTQYFGPGTRLTVL.